This record looks at one T cell receptor (beta chain) sequence and its context. It lacks a known antigen. No per-base quality is available; no much larger clone lies one base away. The collaborating institutions used their own protocols to collect whole blood in K2EDTA tubes. Collaborator samples were shipped for TCRbeta analysis as frozen whole blood, isolated PBMCs, or DNA extracted from either sample type. The data stem from a study of blood T cell repertoires in COVID-19 (dated by TCRdb to 2020 to 2021). Concerning the study at large: The collaborator samples originated in the United States, Italy and Spain and spanned the acute and convalescent phases of COVID-19. The prospective study material was composed of cDNA or gDNA derived from T cells, B-cell-depleted T cells, or PBMCs. The dataset comprised deeply sampled blood TCRbeta repertoires from subjects exposed to, actively infected with, or recovered from COVID-19. A freely available public database, intended as a resource for researchers studying the immune response to SARS-CoV-2, is where the repertoires were released. Samples came from the ongoing ImmuneRACE study (first 160 participants) plus 1,254 subjects from 6 global collaborators. Nearly every sample came with metadata listing a de-identified subject ID, COVID-19 status, age in years and sex. Where available, HLA class I and class II types were obtained from metadata supplied by the sample provider rather than from assay-based typing. What the research found in general, with its limitations: How much clinical and demographic metadata was included differed by source and by participant, and the metadata was provided uncurated.

TCRbeta CDR3 regions were amplified from genomic DNA by means of the immunoSEQ Assay, a bias-controlled multiplex PCR. The paper's processing steps were these. The number of nucleated cells in each sample was estimated from the amplification of reference gene primers within the assay. To quantify the absolute abundance of each unique TCRbeta CDR3 rearrangement, sequence reads were collapsed and filtered. For each sample, productive Simpson clonality was calculated as the square root of Simpson's diversity index across productive rearrangements. TCRdb provides this immuneACCESS table in a form limited to in-frame rearrangements. Some clones are lacking; in checked studies, under half of them reflect an unresolved V gene, and why the rest are absent is not known. The V and J calls and clone size are taken from that table; D and trimming were inferred from the DNA. The sample includes roughly 53,000 clones, with around nine tenths observed a single time. Roughly 7.6% of the sample comes from the top ten.

This TCR was sampled from a woman aged 40 to 50 with active COVID-19. Sequencing was carried out using peripheral blood.

CDR3 sequence: CASSSGTPYEQYF. The nucleotide sequence reads TGTGCCAGCAGTTCCGGGACACCTTACGAGCAGTACTTC. The chain joins TRBV28 to TRBJ2-7, with TRBD1 perhaps the D gene, on 6 matching bases. Reading from cysteine to phenylalanine, the CDR3 counts 13 amino acids. The sequence is cut down to CDR3 DNA, 39 bases in frame from base 1. Based on the germline V gene, the CDR1 and CDR2 sequences are MDHEN and SYDVKM. V drops 4 bases and J drops 4 bases, leaving 11 bases in between.